Included here is one T cell receptor beta chain sequence, with context. The antigen remains undetermined. Molecular barcoding with unique molecular identifiers was used for the TCRbeta library. In TCRdb, the PCR reads were re-called with MiXCR into one record per CDR3 protein. The sample consists of under 750,000 distinct CDR3 sequences, 20% to 25% of them appearing once. This sample is drawn from a study of T-cell reconstitution after alpha-beta-depleted transplantation in children. Study-level results: Most T-cell counts and diversity one year after the transplant came from T cells that were newly produced.

Looked up from germline, CDR1 is MGHDK and CDR2 is SYGVNS. Deletions cut 3 bases from V and 2 bases from J, with 21 bases between. The CDR3 has 18 amino acids. The source was PBMCs, mostly from graft donor cells, collected 360 days after TCRalphabeta/CD19-depleted stem cell transplant. The rearrangement joins TRBV25-1 to TRBJ2-3; D not certain. This TCR came from a boy younger than two who had a stem cell transplant for acute myeloid leukemia, so the T cells may come from the graft donor. This CDR3 is CASSDGVSIKSHTDTQYF. DNA for the CDR3: TGTGCCAGCAGTGATGGGGTCTCAATCAAGTCTCACACAGATACGCAGTATTTT.